The next 24 T cell receptor beta chains were all read from a single sample in a study of T cells in Graves' hyperthyroidism and ophthalmopathy. There were TCR beta CDR3 regions amplified from RNA transcripts. The study used the HTBI primer set for a first-round RT-PCR of the TCR CDR3. MiXCR, applied by TCRdb to the multiplex PCR reads, yields one record per CDR3 protein. The top ten hold 50% of the sample, which has about 200,000 distinct CDR3 sequences, roughly a sixth seen once. What was sequenced was blood. Every receptor here comes from a man aged 50 to 59 with Graves' hyperthyroidism.

This clonotype appeared many times. The chain combines TRBV11-2 with TRBJ1-1, with 7 bases that match TRBD1. The length of the CDR3 is 16 residues. Germline V gives CDR1 SGHAT, CDR2 FQNNGV. With 6 bases clipped from V and 1 base from J, the junction kept 11 bases outside the gene matches. CDR3 nucleotide sequence: TGTGCCAGCAGTCTCCAAGGGGGCGAGGCGAACACTGAAGCTTTCTTT. Protein product: CASSLQGGEANTEAFF.

The chain joins TRBV18 to TRBJ1-1; weak D call: TRBD1 (5 bases). CDR3 length: 14 residues. V lost 2 bases and J 5 bases, leaving 12 bases between the germline ends. CDR1 is KGHSH, CDR2 LQKENI, per germline. Written as DNA, the CDR3 is TGTGCCAGCTCACCAGGAGGGGCTGTTACTGAAGCTTTCTTT. Its protein product is CASSPGGAVTEAFF. Full variable domain (missing parts from reference TRBV18 and TRBJ1-1): NAGVMQNPRHLVRRRGQEARLRCSPMKGHSHVYWYRQLPEEGLKFMVYLQKENIIDESGMPKERFSAEFPKEGPSILRIQQVVRGDSAAYFCASSPGGAVTEAFFGQGTRLTVV.

The V and J genes are TRBV7-2 and TRBJ2-2; unclear D gene. The germline CDR1 and CDR2 sequences are SGHTA and FQGNSA. Trimming removed 3 bases from V and 7 bases from J, with 6 bases in between. This CDR3 has 12 residues. CDR3 protein: CASSFKDGELFF. CDR3 DNA: TGTGCCAGCAGCTTTAAAGACGGGGAGCTGTTTTTT.

Ten or more counts support this clonotype. The chain has TRBV10-3 and TRBJ2-1; TRBD2 matches at 15 bases. The CDR3 contains 14 residues. CDR1 and CDR2 (germline): ENHRY, SYGVKD. Unmatched junction bases numbered 2, after V lost 6 bases and J lost 8 bases. The CDR3 nucleotides read TGTGCCATCAGCGGGACTAGCGGGAGGTATGAGCAGTTCTTC. It yields the protein CAISGTSGRYEQFF.

The sample holds a few counts of this clonotype. The chain has TRBV29-1 and TRBJ2-5; D may be TRBD1 (6 bases). V gave up 1 base and J gave up 5 bases, with 17 bases separating them. The CDR3 runs 15 residues. CDR1 SQVTM and CDR2 ANQGSEA come from the germline V gene. CDR3 amino acids: CSVEGGGQGTETQYF. CDR3 bases: TGCAGCGTTGAAGGCGGTGGGCAGGGGACGGAGACCCAGTACTTC. The full variable domain, in which reference TRBV29-1 and TRBJ2-5 provide the parts outside the CDR3, is SAVISQKPSRDICQRGTSLTIQCQVDSQVTMMFWYRQQPGQSLTLIATANQGSEATYESGFVIDKFPISRPNLTFSTLTVSNMSPEDSSIYLCSVEGGGQGTETQYFGPGTRLLVL.

This clonotype was observed a few times. The chain has TRBV24-1 and TRBJ2-3, with D perhaps TRBD1 or TRBD2 (6 bases each). The V end lost 3 bases, the J end lost 0 bases, and 12 bases lay between the germline ends. CDR3 size: 16 residues. Germline CDR1 reads KGHDR; CDR2 reads SFDVKD. The CDR3 DNA follows: TGTGCCACCAGTGATCCGCAGGGGACTAGCACAGATACGCAGTATTTT. It encodes CATSDPQGTSTDTQYF.

This clonotype came up many times. J is TRBJ2-3 and V is TRBV7-6, with D possibly being TRBD2 (6 bases). Trimming removed 5 bases at V and 5 bases at J, with 11 bases between. CDR3 length: 13 amino acids. Germline V gene sequence: CDR1 SGHVS, CDR2 FNYEAQ. As DNA, the CDR3 is TGTGCCAGCAGCCCCCAGCGGGTAGATACGCAGTATTTT. This sequence encodes CASSPQRVDTQYF.

In regard to this clonotype: Possible read error: a much larger clone is one base away. This rearrangement joins TRBV11-2 to TRBJ2-5; no definite D call. CDR3 length: 14 amino acids. The germline V and J ends were trimmed by 1 base and 4 bases, with 10 bases remaining between them. CDR1 SGHAT and CDR2 FQNNGV come from the germline V gene. Here the CDR3 reads CASSLVPNRETQYF. The CDR3 DNA is TGTGCCAGCAGCTTAGTGCCTAACAGAGAGACCCAGTACTTC.

This chain joins TRBV2 and TRBJ2-7, with 8 nucleotides matching TRBD1. CDR3 length equals 14 residues. The V segment lost 6 bases and the J segment 3 bases; nucleotides outside the gene matches: 7. Germline V gives CDR1 SNHLY, CDR2 FYNNEI. The CDR3 protein is CASRIRQGLYEQYF. In DNA, the CDR3 is TGTGCCAGCAGGATCAGACAGGGGCTCTACGAGCAGTACTTC.

This clonotype was observed many times. V is TRBV2 and J is TRBJ2-7; possible D gene TRBD1, 5 bases. V was shortened by 2 bases and J by 6 bases, with 8 bases between the two germline ends. The CDR3 runs 12 residues. The germline CDR1 and CDR2 sequences are SNHLY and FYNNEI. The CDR3 bases are TGTGCCAGCAGTGAACAGGGTGGCGAGCAGTACTTC. Its translation is CASSEQGGEQYF.

In this sample, this clonotype turned up many times. This chain joins TRBV12-3 or TRBV12-4 and TRBJ2-7; the match to TRBD2 covers 7 bases. Trimming cost V 3 bases and J 3 bases; bases outside gene matches: 8. This CDR3 contains 15 residues. The CDR3 protein is CASSFKASGVYEQYF. The CDR3 bases are TGTGCCAGCAGTTTTAAGGCTAGCGGAGTCTACGAGCAGTACTTC.

This clonotype was seen ten or more times. The chain links TRBV3-1 to TRBJ1-5; D unclear. Trimming cost V 2 bases and J 3 bases, with 2 bases left between them. Germline assignment: CDR1 LGHDT and CDR2 YNNKEL (reference sequence). CDR3 length: 12 residues. The CDR3 sequence is CASSQSNQPQHF. In DNA form, the CDR3 reads TGTGCCAGCAGCCAATCCAATCAGCCCCAGCATTTT.

The chain is built from TRBV6-1 and TRBJ2-3, with TRBD1 matching 10 bases. In germline, CDR1 is MNHNS, CDR2 SASEGT. The V gene end was trimmed by 5 bases and the J gene end by 4 bases; junction bases not matched to a gene: 9. The CDR3 runs 16 residues. The CDR3 loop is CASSPEAGTGADTQYF. CDR3 sequence (DNA): TGTGCCAGCAGTCCAGAGGCTGGGACAGGGGCAGATACGCAGTATTTT.

The chain carries TRBV6-2 or TRBV6-3 and TRBJ1-5; D perhaps matches TRBD1 (5 bases). The V end was cut by 2 bases, the J end by 0 bases, with 11 bases between. The CDR3 totals 16 residues. The V gene's germline CDR1 is MNHEY and CDR2 SVGEGT. The CDR3 protein is CASSYGGLDSNQPQHF. The CDR3 nucleotides read TGTGCCAGCAGTTACGGGGGTCTGGATAGCAATCAGCCCCAGCATTTT.

A remark on this clonotype: It may be a read error: a sequence one base away is much more abundant. V usage is TRBV12-3 or TRBV12-4 and J usage is TRBJ1-1; D gene ambiguous. The ends were cut back, 2 bases at V and 1 base at J, with 5 bases in the middle. The CDR3 loop spans 13 amino acids. This CDR3 is CASSLNPNTEAFF. In nucleotides, the CDR3 is TGTGCCAGCAGTTTAAACCCGAACACTGAAGCTTTCTTT.

The table lists this clonotype with many counts. CDR3 region: CASSFRGNQPQHF. The CDR3 nucleotides read TGCGCCAGCAGCTTTCGCGGGAATCAGCCCCAGCATTTT. The chain links TRBV5-1 to TRBJ1-5; D remains ambiguous. CDR1 is SGHRS and CDR2 is YFSETQ in the germline V gene. Trimming took off 2 bases at V and 4 bases at J, with 7 bases between the two ends. The CDR3 spans 13 residues.

Many counts were recorded for this clonotype. The chain recombines TRBV3-1 with TRBJ1-1; D perhaps matches TRBD1 (5 bases). The CDR3 is 13 residues long. In germline, CDR1 is LGHDT, CDR2 YNNKEL (reference sequence). Trimming removed 4 bases from V and 6 bases from J, with 12 bases in between. DNA of the CDR3: TGTGCCAGCAGCCGACAGAACCCTCCTGAAGCTTTCTTT. Amino acid sequence: CASSRQNPPEAFF.

This clonotype appeared a few times. This sequence joins TRBV4-3 and TRBJ2-7; no firm D call. The germline V and J ends were trimmed by 0 bases and 5 bases, with 11 bases remaining between them. Germline CDR1 LGHNA, CDR2 YSLEER. CDR3 length equals 14 residues. The CDR3 here is CASSQDLAPDEQYF. The CDR3 DNA reads as TGCGCCAGCAGCCAAGATCTGGCCCCCGACGAGCAGTACTTC.

The chain carries TRBV7-9 and TRBJ2-1; 12 bases match TRBD2. The CDR3 runs 15 residues. With 5 bases clipped from V and 7 bases from J, the junction kept 6 bases outside the gene matches. Germline loops: CDR1 SEHNR, CDR2 FQNEAQ (reference sequence). CDR3 nucleotides: TGTGCCAGCAGCGCAGTCGGGACTAGCGGGAATGAGCAGTTCTTC. As protein: CASSAVGTSGNEQFF.

This clonotype has just a few counts. The rearrangement joins TRBV28 to TRBJ1-5, with D perhaps TRBD1 (5 bases). The CDR3 extends over 17 amino acids. The V gene lost 2 bases and the J gene lost 3 bases, with 17 bases spanning the gap. Germline V gives CDR1 MDHEN, CDR2 SYDVKM. The CDR3 region has the DNA TGTGCCAGCAGTTTAAGGCAGGGAAGTATTGCCAATCAGCCCCAGCATTTT. Amino acids: CASSLRQGSIANQPQHF.

This clonotype has just a few counts. The J gene is TRBJ2-1, the V gene TRBV5-6; D is possibly TRBD2 (6 bases). The length of the CDR3 is 15 residues. Per the germline V gene, CDR1 is SGHDT and CDR2 is YYEEEE. Trimming cost V 9 bases and J 2 bases, with 18 bases left between them. The DNA for the CDR3 is TGTGCCACCCGGTCGCGGGACCTCCCCTACAATGAGCAGTTCTTC. This sequence encodes CATRSRDLPYNEQFF. Drawing the rest from reference TRBV5-6 and TRBJ2-1, the complete variable domain is DAGVTQSPTHLIKTRGQQVTLRCSPKSGHDTVSWYQQALGQGPQFIFQYYEEEERQRGNFPDRFSGHQFPNYSSELNVNALLLGDSALYLCATRSRDLPYNEQFFGPGTRLTVL.

This clonotype showed up many times. This sequence joins TRBV10-3 and TRBJ1-1; D is perhaps TRBD1 (6 bases). Trimming took 6 bases from V and 8 from J, leaving 13 bases between them. The CDR3 consists of 12 residues. The germline CDR1 and CDR2 sequences are ENHRY and SYGVKD. The CDR3 loop is CAIRESRGEAFF. CDR3 DNA: TGTGCCATCAGAGAAAGCAGGGGCGAAGCTTTCTTT.

This clonotype occurred many times. The genes are TRBV7-2 and TRBJ2-7; tentative D call: TRBD1 (6 bases). The germline V gene encodes CDR1 SGHTA and CDR2 FQGNSA. Trimming removed 5 bases at V and 5 bases at J, with 10 bases between. CDR3 size: 12 residues. Here the CDR3 DNA reads TGTGCCAGCAGCCTTAACAGGGACGAGCAGTACTTC. Translating it yields CASSLNRDEQYF.

This clonotype was counted at least ten times. V is TRBV10-3 and J is TRBJ2-3, with 8 bases identical to TRBD2. Germline CDR1 and CDR2: ENHRY and SYGVKD. The CDR3 has 14 amino acids. After removal of 6 bases from V and 3 bases from J, the junction contained 5 bases not matched to a gene. CDR3 sequence reads: CAISPGRGTDTQYF. In nucleotides, the CDR3 is TGTGCCATCAGCCCCGGGAGGGGTACAGATACGCAGTATTTT.